This entry describes one T cell receptor beta chain. This sample was included in a study of cytomegalovirus exposure and HLA in healthy donors. With 60 Vbeta and 13 Jbeta primers, the PCR was carried out. Profiled with immunoSEQ multiplex PCR; TCRdb holds only in-frame clones, not every one. The data show some 97,000 clones, with 75% to 85% seen just once and approximately 1.2% held by the top ten. This TCR was recovered from a woman aged 18-30 years in good health and CMV-seronegative. Sequenced sample: PBMCs.

CDR3 DNA sequence: TGTGCCAGCAGCGATAAAAAAGGACTCTGGGGAACTGAAGCTTTCTTT. It is translated as CASSDKKGLWGTEAFF. This chain joins TRBV7-9 and TRBJ1-1; D is undetermined. V shed 5 bases and J shed 5 bases, with 21 bases lying between them. The length of the CDR3 is 16 residues. Germline CDR1 SEHNR, CDR2 FQNEAQ (reference sequence).